This TCR beta chain was captured by sequencing in a study of cytomegalovirus exposure and HLA in healthy donors. Study-wide findings and caveats: In an earlier analysis, about 90% or about 30%: the productive usage of most TCR beta V segments.

Primers included in the PCR were 60 Vbeta and 13 Jbeta primers. Some clones are missing from TCRdb's copy, which holds only in-frame ones; the method was immunoSEQ multiplex PCR. The repertoire has around 85,000 clones, roughly 80% of them found once; the top ten carry about 30%. Notes on this clone: Its antigen is not known.

The junction had 2 bases not matched to a gene; V was cut back by 5 bases and J by 4 bases. Germline V gives CDR1 LNHDA, CDR2 SQIVND (reference sequence). This CDR3 comprises 13 residues. This receptor was identified in a man aged 50-59 years in good health and CMV-seropositive. The V call is TRBV19, the J call TRBJ1-1; 9 positions match TRBD1. The sequencing input was PBMCs. The CDR3 sequence: CASSWTGVTEAFF. DNA of the CDR3: TGTGCCAGTAGTTGGACAGGGGTCACTGAAGCTTTCTTT.